Below are 15 T cell receptor beta chains sequenced from a single sample in a study of shared clonotypes between healthy human individuals. TCRdb's copy holds only in-frame clones and misses some; the assay was immunoSEQ multiplex PCR. The table lists under 650,000 clones, about 96% of them singletons. Input material: naive CD4+ T cells sorted from blood. Subset described: CD45RA+ positively selected. The receptors derive from a woman aged 25 to 39 in good health.

The chain uses TRBV6-5 and TRBJ1-1; no firm D call. The ends were cut back, 4 bases at V and 1 base at J, with 16 bases in the middle. Germline V CDR1 and CDR2: MNHEY, SVGAGI. This CDR3 contains 16 residues. CDR3 nucleotides: TGTGCCAGCAGTTCCGTATCCGTACTTAAGAACACTGAAGCTTTCTTT. This translates into CASSSVSVLKNTEAFF.

The rearrangement uses TRBV21-1 and TRBJ1-5; TRBD1, the table's D call, was not compared with the DNA. TRBV21-1 constitutes a pseudogene. The CDR3 sequence is 12 residues long. The CDR3 loop is CASSKGDQPQHF. CDR3 bases: TGTGCCAGCAGTAAGGGGGATCAGCCCCAGCATTTT.

The chain employs TRBV10-3 and TRBJ2-7; 10 bases fit TRBD2. Germline V gene sequence: CDR1 ENHRY, CDR2 SYGVKD. This CDR3 is 14 amino acids long. The junction had 4 bases not matched to a gene; V was cut back by 6 bases and J by 2 bases. This chain's CDR3 is CAISYGTSAYEQYF. In DNA, the CDR3 is TGTGCCATCAGCTATGGGACTAGCGCCTACGAGCAGTACTTC.

For this clone: One end of the junction is discordant with germline, which a read error may explain. This rearrangement joins TRBV18 to TRBJ1-3; D unresolved. Germline V gene data show CDR1 as KGHSH and CDR2 as LQKENI. The CDR3 spans 18 residues. In nucleotides, the CDR3 is TGTGCCAGCTCACCCAACAATTCGGGCAGGTCCTCTGGCAACACCATATATTTT. Its protein product is CASSPNNSGRSSGNTIYF.

The rearrangement uses TRBV30 and TRBJ2-4; 7 bases are shared with TRBD2. This CDR3 comprises 15 residues. Germline V gene data show CDR1 as GTSNPN and CDR2 as SVGIG (reference sequence). V lost 5 bases, J lost 0 bases, and 7 bases stayed unmatched. CDR3 protein: CAWAGKRGAKNIQYF. CDR3 DNA sequence: TGTGCCTGGGCTGGAAAGCGGGGAGCCAAAAACATTCAGTACTTC.

This clone was detected only once. V gene TRBV6-6 combines with J gene TRBJ2-7; D is possibly TRBD1 (6 bases). CDR3 length: 16 residues. The germline V gene encodes CDR1 MNHNY and CDR2 SVGAGI (reference sequence). The V gene lost 5 bases and the J gene lost 2 bases, with 19 bases spanning the gap. The CDR3 region is CASSHHLGTLPYEQYF. CDR3 in DNA: TGTGCCAGCAGTCACCACCTAGGGACATTACCCTACGAGCAGTACTTC.

DNA for the CDR3: TGTGCCACTCAGAGGGACAGTCGGCAGCAGACCCAGTACTTC. The encoded protein is CATQRDSRQQTQYF. The chain carries TRBV6-5 and TRBJ2-5, with 7 nucleotides matching TRBD1. Germline assignment: CDR1 MNHEY and CDR2 SVGAGI. The CDR3 is 14 amino acids. The V gene end was trimmed by 10 bases and the J gene end by 6 bases; junction bases not matched to a gene: 14.

Points on this clone: An end of the junction does not agree with germline; a read error may underlie this. This chain joins TRBV18 and TRBJ1-1; D unresolved. The V gene's germline CDR1 is KGHSH and CDR2 LQKENI. The CDR3 has 11 amino acids. CDR3 DNA sequence: TGTGCCAGCTCACCATCGGAAGGAGAGAATTTT. Translating it yields CASSPSEGENF.

Here the CDR3 DNA reads TGTGCCAGCAGCTTGGAGAGCGGGAGTAGGTTGGGAGATACGCAGTATTTT. It translates to CASSLESGSRLGDTQYF. J is TRBJ2-3 and V is TRBV5-4; 8 bases match TRBD2. Trimming at V came to 0 bases and at J to 5 bases, leaving 11 bases not matched to a gene. Looked up from germline, CDR1 is SGHNT and CDR2 is YYREEE (reference sequence). The CDR3 runs 17 residues.

This chain connects TRBV11-2 to TRBJ2-3; a weak D match, TRBD2 (6 bases). Deletions cut 7 bases from V and 6 bases from J, with 20 bases between. The CDR3 length is 15 residues. CDR1 and CDR2 from the germline V gene are SGHAT and FQNNGV. The CDR3 region has the DNA TGTGCCAGCACCTCAGGTGGATCTGGGGGGGATACGCAGTATTTT. Its translation is CASTSGGSGGDTQYF.

The chain joins TRBV28 to TRBJ1-3, with 7 bases lining up with TRBD1. Germline CDR1 reads MDHEN; CDR2 reads SYDVKM. The trim removed 3 bases at V and 0 bases at J, leaving 5 bases unmatched. The CDR3 length is 16 residues. CDR3 amino acids: CASSFKGAYSGNTIYF. For the CDR3, the DNA is TGTGCCAGCAGTTTTAAGGGGGCATACTCTGGAAACACCATATATTTT.

V gene TRBV5-1 combines with J gene TRBJ2-5; D is possibly TRBD1 or TRBD2 (6 bases each). The germline gives CDR1 SGHRS, CDR2 YFSETQ. There are 16 residues in the CDR3. V was shortened by 1 base and J by 2 bases, with 15 bases between the two germline ends. This CDR3 is CASSLLGGLEQETQYF. DNA for the CDR3: TGCGCCAGCAGCTTGTTGGGGGGCTTAGAGCAAGAGACCCAGTACTTC.

The J gene is TRBJ2-1, the V gene TRBV28, with D maybe TRBD1 (6 bases). This CDR3 spans 14 amino acids. Germline CDR1 and CDR2: MDHEN and SYDVKM. V shed 6 bases and J shed 5 bases, with 14 bases lying between them. As DNA, the CDR3 is TGTGCCAGCAGACAGGGACAATTGAACAATGAGCAGTTCTTC. The encoded protein is CASRQGQLNNEQFF.

The rearrangement uses TRBV27 and TRBJ2-2; TRBD1 matches at 7 bases. The CDR3 covers 15 residues. V gave up 3 bases and J gave up 5 bases; unmatched junction bases: 6. CDR1 is MNHEY, CDR2 SMNVEV, per germline (reference sequence). The CDR3 coding sequence is TGTGCCAGCAGTTTCGACAGGGTGGGAACCGGGGAGCTGTTTTTT. Protein: CASSFDRVGTGELFF.

To note about this clone: This CDR3 is also generated by other DNA sequences in the sample. V gene TRBV28 combines with J gene TRBJ2-7, with 9 bases identical to TRBD1. J lost 2 bases, V lost 3 bases, and 2 bases had no gene match. The CDR3 loop spans 14 amino acids. Germline CDR1 MDHEN, CDR2 SYDVKM. This CDR3 is CASSFRQGAYEQYF. The CDR3 region has the DNA TGTGCCAGCAGTTTTCGACAGGGGGCCTACGAGCAGTACTTC.